This TCR beta chain was documented in a study of CD8+CD57+ T cells in acquired aplastic anemia. Study at large: Isolated CD4+ and CD8+ cells, once sorted, yielded DNA averaging roughly 3 ug.

In its sample, this clonotype was seen many times. The length of the CDR3 is 13 residues. V was clipped by 5 bases and J by 1 base, with 8 bases between them. In germline, CDR1 is SEHNR, CDR2 FQNEAQ (reference sequence). TCR beta VDJ combinations and CDR3 sequences were profiled from genomic DNA. TCRdb reprocessed the reads with MiXCR, giving one entry per CDR3 protein. The sample consists of about 190,000 distinct CDR3 sequences, about half of them appearing once. Source material: sorted CD4+, CD8+, or CD8+CD57+ T cells (not recorded which) from PBMCs. The clonotype was recovered from a human donor in good health, serving as a control. The chain has TRBV7-9 and TRBJ1-2; D perhaps matches TRBD1 (5 bases). This CDR3 is CASSQTVNYGYTF. The CDR3 DNA reads TGTGCCAGCAGCCAGACAGTTAACTATGGCTACACCTTC.